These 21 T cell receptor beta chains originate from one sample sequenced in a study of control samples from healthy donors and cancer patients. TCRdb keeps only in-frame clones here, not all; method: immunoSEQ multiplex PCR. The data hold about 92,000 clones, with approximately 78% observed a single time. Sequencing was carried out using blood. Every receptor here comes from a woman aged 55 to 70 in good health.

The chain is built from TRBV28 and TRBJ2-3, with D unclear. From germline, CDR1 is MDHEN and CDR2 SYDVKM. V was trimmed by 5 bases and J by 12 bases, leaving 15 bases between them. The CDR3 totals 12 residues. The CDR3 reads CASSVSSRSQYF. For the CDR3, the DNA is TGTGCCAGCAGTGTCAGTAGCCGCAGTCAGTATTTT.

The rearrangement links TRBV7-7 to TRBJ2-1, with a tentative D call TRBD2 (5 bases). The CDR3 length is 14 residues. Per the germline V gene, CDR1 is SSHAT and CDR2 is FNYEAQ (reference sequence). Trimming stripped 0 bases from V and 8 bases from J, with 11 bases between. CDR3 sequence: CASSLAPRGYEQFF. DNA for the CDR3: TGTGCCAGCAGCTTAGCCCCACGAGGGTATGAGCAGTTCTTC.

The CDR3 DNA sequence: TGTGCCAGCAGCTTGGGAGTGGGCGGCTACACCTTC. This codes for CASSLGVGGYTF. The chain has TRBV5-6 and TRBJ1-2; D remains ambiguous. Trimming left V 0 bases short and J 8 bases short, with 8 bases between. The CDR3 sequence is 12 residues long. Germline V CDR1 and CDR2: SGHDT, YYEEEE.

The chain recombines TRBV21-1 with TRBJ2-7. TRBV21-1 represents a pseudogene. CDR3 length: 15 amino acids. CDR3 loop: CASSKRSRLAYEQYF. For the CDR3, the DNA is TGTGCCAGCAGCAAAAGGTCCCGGCTGGCCTACGAGCAGTACTTC.

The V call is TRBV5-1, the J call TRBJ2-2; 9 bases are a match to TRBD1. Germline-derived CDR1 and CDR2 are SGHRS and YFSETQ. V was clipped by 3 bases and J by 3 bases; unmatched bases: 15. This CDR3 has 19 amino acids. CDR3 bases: TGCGCCAGCAGCTCTATTTTGGGACAGGGACTGGAGGACACCGGGGAGCTGTTTTTT. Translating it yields CASSSILGQGLEDTGELFF.

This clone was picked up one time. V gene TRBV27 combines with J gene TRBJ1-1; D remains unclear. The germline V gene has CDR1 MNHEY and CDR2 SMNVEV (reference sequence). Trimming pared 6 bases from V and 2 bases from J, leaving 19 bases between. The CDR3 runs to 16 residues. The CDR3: CASSPRLDRPNTEAFF. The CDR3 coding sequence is TGTGCCAGCAGCCCGCGGTTGGACCGCCCAAACACTGAAGCTTTCTTT.

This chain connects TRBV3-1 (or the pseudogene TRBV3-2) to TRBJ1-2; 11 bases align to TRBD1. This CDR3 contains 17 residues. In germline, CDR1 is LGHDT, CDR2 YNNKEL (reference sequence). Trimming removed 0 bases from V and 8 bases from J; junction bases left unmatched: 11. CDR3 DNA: TGTGCCAGCAGCCAAGATATCGGACAGGGGGCATCGCGGGGCTACACCTTC. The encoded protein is CASSQDIGQGASRGYTF.

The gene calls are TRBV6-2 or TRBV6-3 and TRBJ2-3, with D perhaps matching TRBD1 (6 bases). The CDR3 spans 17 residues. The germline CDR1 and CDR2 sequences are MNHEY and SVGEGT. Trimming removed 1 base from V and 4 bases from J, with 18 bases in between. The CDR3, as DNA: TGTGCCAGCAGTTACTTCTACACAGGGATGGTAGCAGATACGCAGTATTTT. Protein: CASSYFYTGMVADTQYF.

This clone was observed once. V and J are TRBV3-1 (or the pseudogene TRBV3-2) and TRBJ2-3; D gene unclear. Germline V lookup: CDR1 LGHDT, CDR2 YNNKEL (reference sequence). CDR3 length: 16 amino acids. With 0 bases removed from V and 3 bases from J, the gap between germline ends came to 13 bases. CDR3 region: CASSQDALGLTDTQYF. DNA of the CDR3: TGTGCCAGCAGCCAAGACGCGCTAGGGCTAACAGATACGCAGTATTTT.

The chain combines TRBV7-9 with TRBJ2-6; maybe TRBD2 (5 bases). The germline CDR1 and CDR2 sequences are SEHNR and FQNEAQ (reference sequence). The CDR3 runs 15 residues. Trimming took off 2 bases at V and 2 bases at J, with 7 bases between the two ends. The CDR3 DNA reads TGTGCCAGCAGCTTATTCGGGGCTGGGGCCAACGTCCTGACTTTC. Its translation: CASSLFGAGANVLTF. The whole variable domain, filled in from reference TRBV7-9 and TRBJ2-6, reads DTGVSQNPRHKITKRGQNVTFRCDPISEHNRLYWYRQTLGQGPEFLTYFQNEAQLEKSRLLSDRFSAERPKGSFSTLEIQRTEQGDSAMYLCASSLFGAGANVLTFGAGSRLTVL.

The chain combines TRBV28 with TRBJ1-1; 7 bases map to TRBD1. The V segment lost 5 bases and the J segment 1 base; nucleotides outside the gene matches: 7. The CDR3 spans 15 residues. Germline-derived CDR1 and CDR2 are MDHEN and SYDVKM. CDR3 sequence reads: CASSQSRGGNTEAFF. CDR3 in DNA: TGTGCCAGCAGTCAATCCAGGGGGGGGAACACTGAAGCTTTCTTT.

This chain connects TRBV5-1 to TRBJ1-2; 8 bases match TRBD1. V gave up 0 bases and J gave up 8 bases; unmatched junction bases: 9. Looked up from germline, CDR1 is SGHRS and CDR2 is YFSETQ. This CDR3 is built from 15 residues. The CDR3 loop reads CASSLAPGQEGGYTF. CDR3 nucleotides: TGCGCCAGCAGCTTGGCCCCGGGACAGGAGGGAGGCTACACCTTC. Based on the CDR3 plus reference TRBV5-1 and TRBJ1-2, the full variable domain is KAGVTQTPRYLIKTRGQQVTLSCSPISGHRSVSWYQQTPGQGLQFLFEYFSETQRNKGNFPGRFSGRQFSNSRSEMNVSTLELGDSALYLCASSLAPGQEGGYTFGSGTRLTVV.

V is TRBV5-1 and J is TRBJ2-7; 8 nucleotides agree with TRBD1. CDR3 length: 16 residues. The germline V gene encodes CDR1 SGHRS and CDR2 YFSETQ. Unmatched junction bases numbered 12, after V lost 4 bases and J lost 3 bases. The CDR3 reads CASSQHSTDRVYEQYF. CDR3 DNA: TGCGCCAGCAGCCAACACTCCACGGACAGGGTCTACGAGCAGTACTTC.

This CDR3 is CASSQHRGRSYGYTF. The CDR3 DNA sequence: TGTGCCAGCAGTCAGCACAGGGGGCGTAGCTATGGCTACACCTTC. This chain joins TRBV27 and TRBJ1-2, with 9 bases lining up with TRBD1. After removal of 5 bases from V and 4 bases from J, the junction contained 8 bases not matched to a gene. The CDR3 length is 15 residues. Germline V gene data show CDR1 as MNHEY and CDR2 as SMNVEV (reference sequence).

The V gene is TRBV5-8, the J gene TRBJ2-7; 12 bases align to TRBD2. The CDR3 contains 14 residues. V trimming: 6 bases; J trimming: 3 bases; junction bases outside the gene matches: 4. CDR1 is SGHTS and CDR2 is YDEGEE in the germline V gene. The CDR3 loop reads CASNGLAGNYEQYF. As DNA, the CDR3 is TGTGCCAGCAACGGACTAGCGGGAAACTACGAGCAGTACTTC.

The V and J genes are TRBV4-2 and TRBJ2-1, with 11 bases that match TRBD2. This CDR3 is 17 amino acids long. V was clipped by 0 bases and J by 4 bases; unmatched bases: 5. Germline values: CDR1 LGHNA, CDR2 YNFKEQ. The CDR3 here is CASSQDPGTSGYNEQFF. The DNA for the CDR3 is TGTGCCAGCAGCCAAGATCCGGGGACTAGCGGTTACAATGAGCAGTTCTTC.

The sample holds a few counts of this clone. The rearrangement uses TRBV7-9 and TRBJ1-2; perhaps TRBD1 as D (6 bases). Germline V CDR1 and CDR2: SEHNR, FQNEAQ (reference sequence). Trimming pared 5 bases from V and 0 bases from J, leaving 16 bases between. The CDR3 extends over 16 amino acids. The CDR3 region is CASSTEQGPSNYGYTF. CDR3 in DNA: TGTGCCAGCAGCACGGAACAGGGACCGTCTAACTATGGCTACACCTTC.

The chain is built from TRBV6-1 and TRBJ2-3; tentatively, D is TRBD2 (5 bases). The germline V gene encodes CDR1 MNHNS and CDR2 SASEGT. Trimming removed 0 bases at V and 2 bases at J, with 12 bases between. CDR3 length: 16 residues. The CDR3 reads CASSEAEIALTDTQYF. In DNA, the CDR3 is TGTGCCAGCAGTGAAGCGGAAATAGCGCTCACAGATACGCAGTATTTT.

The CDR3 here is CASSEIMGLKTNEKLFF. CDR3 DNA sequence: TGTGCCAGCAGTGAAATAATGGGGCTCAAAACTAATGAAAAACTGTTTTTT. The V gene is TRBV6-1, the J gene TRBJ1-4, with D maybe TRBD1 (5 bases). The CDR3 runs 17 residues. V lost 2 bases and J 1 base, leaving 14 bases between the germline ends. The germline gives CDR1 MNHNS, CDR2 SASEGT.

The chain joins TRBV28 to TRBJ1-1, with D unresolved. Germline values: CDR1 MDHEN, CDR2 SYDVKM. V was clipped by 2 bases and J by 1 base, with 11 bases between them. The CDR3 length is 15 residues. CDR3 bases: TGTGCCAGCAGTTTAGCGGTGGCGGGGAACACTGAAGCTTTCTTT. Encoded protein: CASSLAVAGNTEAFF. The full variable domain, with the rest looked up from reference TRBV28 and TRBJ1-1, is DVKVTQSSRYLVKRTGEKVFLECVQDMDHENMFWYRQDPGLGLRLIYFSYDVKMKEKGDIPEGYSVSREKKERFSLILESASTNQTSMYLCASSLAVAGNTEAFFGQGTRLTVV.

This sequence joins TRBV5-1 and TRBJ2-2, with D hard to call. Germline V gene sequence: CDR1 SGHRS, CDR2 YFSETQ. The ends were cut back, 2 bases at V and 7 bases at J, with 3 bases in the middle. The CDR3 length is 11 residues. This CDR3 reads CASSFGGELFF. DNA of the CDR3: TGCGCCAGCAGCTTTGGCGGGGAGCTGTTTTTT.